Listed below are T cell receptor beta chains from one sample, sequenced in a study of blood T cell repertoires in COVID-19. The repertoire was sequenced with immunoSEQ multiplex PCR; TCRdb's copy has only in-frame clones and lacks some. The repertoire holds 200,000 to 250,000 clones, with about 76% as singletons. Material: PBMCs or T cells enriched from blood (not recorded which). The receptor source for this set is a woman between 45 and 65 years old with acute COVID-19. Each CDR3 is given with its conserved first and last residue. D genes are given only for firm matches. The size entry is marked missing in some rows and otherwise reads once, few, many or a size class.

D | size | J | V | CDR3 | DNA
TRBD2 | - | TRBJ2-3 | TRBV11-2 | CASSSKLAAIRGTQYF | TGTGCCAGCAGCTCTAAACTAGCGGCTATCAGGGGAACGCAGTATTTT
TRBD1 | - | TRBJ1-1 | TRBV5-6 | CASSLPGTGNTEAFF | TGTGCCAGCAGCCTCCCGGGGACAGGGAACACTGAAGCTTTCTTT
TRBD2 | once | TRBJ2-3 | TRBV28 | CASMRGGATNTQYF | TGTGCCAGCATGCGCGGGGGGGCCACTAATACGCAGTATTTT
- | - | TRBJ2-7 | TRBV19 | CASSTKIGPFGGARTYEQYF | TGTGCCAGTAGTACAAAAATCGGCCCCTTTGGGGGCGCACGGACCTACGAGCAGTACTTC
- | - | TRBJ1-5 | TRBV19 | CASNLRGADSNQPQHF | TGTGCCAGTAACCTTCGCGGTGCCGATAGCAATCAGCCCCAGCATTTT
TRBD1 | - | TRBJ2-7 | TRBV6-2/TRBV6-3 | CASSYEVTGTGEQYF | TGTGCCAGCAGTTACGAAGTGACCGGGACAGGCGAGCAGTACTTC
- | once | TRBJ2-7 | TRBV28 | CASSSLGLSYEQYF | TGTGCCAGCAGTTCCCTGGGACTCTCCTACGAGCAGTACTTC
- | - | TRBJ2-2 | TRBV24-1 | CATTGGPDTGELFF | TGTGCCACCACAGGGGGGCCTGACACCGGGGAGCTGTTTTTT
TRBD1 | - | TRBJ1-1 | TRBV29-1 | CSVVGGRTEAFF | TGCAGCGTTGTAGGGGGCCGGACTGAAGCTTTCTTT
TRBD1 | - | TRBJ2-7 | TRBV5-1 | CASSWGQGYREQYF | TGCGCCAGCAGCTGGGGACAGGGTTATCGCGAGCAGTACTTC